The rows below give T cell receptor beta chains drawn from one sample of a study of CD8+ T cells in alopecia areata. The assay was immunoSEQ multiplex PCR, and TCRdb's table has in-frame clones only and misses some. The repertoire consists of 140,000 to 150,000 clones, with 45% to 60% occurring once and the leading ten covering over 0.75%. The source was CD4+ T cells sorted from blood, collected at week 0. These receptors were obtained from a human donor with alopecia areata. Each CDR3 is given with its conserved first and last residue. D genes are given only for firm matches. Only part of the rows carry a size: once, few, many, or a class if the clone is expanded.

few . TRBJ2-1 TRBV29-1 TGCAGCGTTGGACAGCTAGGTATCAGTGAAGAGCAGTTCTTC CSVGQLGISEEQFF
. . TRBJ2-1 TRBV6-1 TGTGCCAGCGGCCGACAGGTCAATGAGCAGTTCTTC CASGRQVNEQFF
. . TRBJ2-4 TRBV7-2 TGTGCCAGCAGCCTCCCCGGGAAAAACATTCAGTACTTC CASSLPGKNIQYF
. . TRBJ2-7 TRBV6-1 TGTGCCAGCAATGGGGGGCCGGCCTACGAGCAGTACTTC CASNGGPAYEQYF
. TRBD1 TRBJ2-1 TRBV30 TGTGCCCACACCACCGGACAGGTTCATAGTGAGCAGTTCTTC CAHTTGQVHSEQFF
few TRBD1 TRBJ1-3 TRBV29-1 TGCAGCGTTGGATCAGGGGGCGGAAACACCATATATTTT CSVGSGGGNTIYF
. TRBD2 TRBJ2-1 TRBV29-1 TGCAGCGCCGATCATAGCGGGGCCTACAATGAGCAGTTCTTC CSADHSGAYNEQFF
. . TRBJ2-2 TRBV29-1 TGCAGCGTTGAGGAGGCGAACACCGGGGAGCTGTTTTTT CSVEEANTGELFF
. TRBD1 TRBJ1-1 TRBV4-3 TGCGCCAGCAGCCCCCGGGAGGGGGCGAACACTGAAGCTTTCTTT CASSPREGANTEAFF
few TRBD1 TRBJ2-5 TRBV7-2 TGTGCCAGCAGCTCCATTAGGGGGCCCCAAGAGACCCAGTACTTC CASSSIRGPQETQYF
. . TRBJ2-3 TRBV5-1 TGCGCCAGCAGCCTCGATCCGGGACTCACCACAGATACGCAGTATTTT CASSLDPGLTTDTQYF
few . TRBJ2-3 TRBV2 TGTGCCAGCAGCCAGAGATCTAGCACAGATACGCAGTATTTT CASSQRSSTDTQYF
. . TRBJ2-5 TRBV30 TGTGCCTGGAGTGGATTACCAACAGAAGGGCAAGAGACCCAGTACTTC CAWSGLPTEGQETQYF
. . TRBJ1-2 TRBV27 TGTGCCAGCAGTCTGACCCAGGGAGTAGAGGGCTACACCTTC CASSLTQGVEGYTF
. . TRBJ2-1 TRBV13 TGTGCCAGCAGCTCGGGGTTGGGCGGACCTTACAATGAGCAGTTCTTC CASSSGLGGPYNEQFF
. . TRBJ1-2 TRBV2 TGTGCCAGCAGATCAGGCCTTAACTATGGCTACACCTTC CASRSGLNYGYTF
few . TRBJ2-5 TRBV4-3 TGCGCCAGCAGCCAAGATGGGGGGGCCGGAGAGACCCAGTACTTC CASSQDGGAGETQYF
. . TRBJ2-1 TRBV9 TGTGCCAGCAGCCCGCGCTCCTACAATGAGCAGTTCTTC CASSPRSYNEQFF
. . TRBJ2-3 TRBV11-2 TGTGCCAGCAGCCCCGATCGGGGACGTAGCACAGATACGCAGTATTTT CASSPDRGRSTDTQYF
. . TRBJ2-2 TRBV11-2 TGTGCCAGCAGCTTTTCTGCAGCCGGGGAGCTGTTTTTT CASSFSAAGELFF
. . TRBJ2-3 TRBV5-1 TGCGCCAGCAGCGAGGGAGTCATAGGCACAGATACGCAGTATTTT CASSEGVIGTDTQYF
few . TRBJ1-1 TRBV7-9 TGTGCCAGCAGCTTAGCCGGCGGGAGCACTGAAGCTTTCTTT CASSLAGGSTEAFF
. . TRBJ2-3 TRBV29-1 TGCAGCGTTGTCCCGGGACTCCACACAGATACGCAGTATTTT CSVVPGLHTDTQYF
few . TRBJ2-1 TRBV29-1 TGCAGCGTTGAAATGCCCCGCAATGAGCAGTTCTTC CSVEMPRNEQFF
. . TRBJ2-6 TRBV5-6 TGTGCCAGCAGCCCGGGGAACGTCAACGTCCTGACTTTC CASSPGNVNVLTF
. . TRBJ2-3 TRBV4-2 TGTGCCAGCAGCCAGTTTAGCGGCACAGATACGCAGTATTTT CASSQFSGTDTQYF
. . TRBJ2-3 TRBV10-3 TGTGCCATCAGTGAGACCGACTCCAGCACAGATACGCAGTATTTT CAISETDSSTDTQYF
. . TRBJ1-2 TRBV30 TGTGCCTGGACCGGTTTCAGGGGCTACACCTTC CAWTGFRGYTF
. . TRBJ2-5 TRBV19 TGTGCCAGTAGTAATCAAGAGACCCAGTACTTC CASSNQETQYF
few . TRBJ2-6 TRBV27 TGTGCCAGCAGTTTAGTATCTACGGGAACCAACGTCCTGACTTTC CASSLVSTGTNVLTF
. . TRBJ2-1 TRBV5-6 TGTGCCAGCAGCCAAGGACTTGGCTCCTACAATGAGCAGTTCTTC CASSQGLGSYNEQFF
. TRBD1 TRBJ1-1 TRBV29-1 TGCAGCGTAGAAAGGGACAGGGACACTGAAGCTTTCTTT CSVERDRDTEAFF
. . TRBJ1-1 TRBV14 TGTGCCAGCAGCCAAGTGATGAACACTGAAGCTTTCTTT CASSQVMNTEAFF
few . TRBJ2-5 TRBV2 TGTGCCAGCACTGCGAGGAGGGTCGGGGAGACCCAGTACTTC CASTARRVGETQYF
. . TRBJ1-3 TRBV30 TGTGCCTGGAGTACCGGAAGCTCTGGAAACACCATATATTTT CAWSTGSSGNTIYF
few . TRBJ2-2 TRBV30 TGTGCCTACCGACGTGGTAGCGGGAACACCGGGGAGCTGTTTTTT CAYRRGSGNTGELFF
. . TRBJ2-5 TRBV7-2 TGTGCCAGCAGCATTACAGGGATTCAAGAGACCCAGTACTTC CASSITGIQETQYF